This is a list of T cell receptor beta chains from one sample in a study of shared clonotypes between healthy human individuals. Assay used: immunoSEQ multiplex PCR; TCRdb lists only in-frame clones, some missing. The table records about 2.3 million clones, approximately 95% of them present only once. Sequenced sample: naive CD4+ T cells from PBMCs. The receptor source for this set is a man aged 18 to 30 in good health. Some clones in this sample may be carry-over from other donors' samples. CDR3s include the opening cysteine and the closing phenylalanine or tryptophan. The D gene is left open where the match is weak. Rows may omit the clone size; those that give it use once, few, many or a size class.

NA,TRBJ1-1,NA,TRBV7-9,CASSLVWGPNTEAFF,TGTGCCAGCAGCTTAGTGTGGGGTCCGAACACTGAAGCTTTCTTT
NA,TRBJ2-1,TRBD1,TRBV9,CASSVAGGPYNEQFF,TGTGCCAGCAGCGTAGCAGGGGGCCCCTACAATGAGCAGTTCTTC
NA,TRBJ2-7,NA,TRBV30,CAWSFQPVYEQYF,TGTGCCTGGAGTTTCCAACCGGTTTACGAGCAGTACTTC
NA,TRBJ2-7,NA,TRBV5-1,CASSPGTQVYEQYF,TGCGCCAGCAGCCCTGGGACACAGGTTTACGAGCAGTACTTC
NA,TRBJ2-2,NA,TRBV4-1,CASSQGRSNTGELFF,TGCGCCAGCAGCCAAGGACGGTCGAACACCGGGGAGCTGTTTTTT
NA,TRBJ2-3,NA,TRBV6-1,CASSDPSGRSVDTQYF,TGTGCCAGCAGTGACCCCAGTGGGAGATCAGTAGATACGCAGTATTTT
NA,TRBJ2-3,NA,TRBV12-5,CASSGFTDTQYF,TGTGCTAGTAGCGGATTCACAGATACGCAGTATTTT
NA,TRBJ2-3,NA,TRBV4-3,CASSQRSRLGRTDTQYF,TGCGCCAGCAGCCAACGGTCTCGACTAGGAAGGACAGATACGCAGTATTTT
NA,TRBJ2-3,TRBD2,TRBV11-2,CASSFLPGSGGTQYF,TGTGCCAGCAGCTTCTTACCAGGGTCGGGAGGGACGCAGTATTTT
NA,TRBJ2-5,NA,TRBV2,CASREGWETQYF,TGTGCCAGCAGGGAGGGGTGGGAGACCCAGTACTTC
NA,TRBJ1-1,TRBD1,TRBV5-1,CASSSDPGGSGAFF,TGCGCCAGCAGCAGCGACCCAGGGGGCAGCGGAGCTTTCTTT
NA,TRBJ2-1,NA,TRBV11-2,CASSSPGGYNEQFF,TGTGCCAGCAGCTCTCCCGGCGGGTACAATGAGCAGTTCTTC
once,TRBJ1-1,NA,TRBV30,CAWRGAGRLFEAFF,TGTGCCTGGAGGGGGGCAGGGAGGCTTTTTGAAGCTTTCTTT
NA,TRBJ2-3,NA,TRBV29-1,CSVKGFGGSTDTQYF,TGCAGCGTTAAGGGTTTTGGCGGGAGCACAGATACGCAGTATTTT
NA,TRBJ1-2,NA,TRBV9,CASSVVTGSEATF,TGTGCCAGCAGCGTAGTAACGGGATCCGAGGCCACCTTC
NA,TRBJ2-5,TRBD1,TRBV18,CASSPIDRAETQYF,TGTGCCAGCTCACCTATAGACAGGGCCGAGACCCAGTACTTC
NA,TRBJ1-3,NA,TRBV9,CASSVGGGGNTIYF,TGTGCCAGCAGCGTAGGAGGCGGTGGAAACACCATATATTTT
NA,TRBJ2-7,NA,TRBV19,CARTGRAFPYEQYF,TGTGCTAGAACCGGGCGGGCCTTTCCTTACGAGCAGTACTTC
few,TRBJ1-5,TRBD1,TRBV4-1,CASSQSGQGVNQPQHF,TGCGCCAGCAGCCAATCTGGACAGGGGGTAAATCAGCCCCAGCATTTT
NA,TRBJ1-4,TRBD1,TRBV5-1,CASRLGTGQGGFTEKLFF,TGCGCCAGCCGCCTCGGAACCGGACAGGGGGGATTTACGGAAAAACTGTTTTTT
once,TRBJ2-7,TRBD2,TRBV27,CASRRQGLAGEYVSRFSYEQYF,TGTGCCAGCAGGAGGCAGGGACTAGCGGGAGAGTACGTCTCCCGGTTCTCCTACGAGCAGTACTTC
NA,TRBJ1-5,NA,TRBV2,CASSEAGGNQPQHF,TGTGCCAGCAGTGAAGCAGGGGGCAATCAGCCCCAGCATTTT
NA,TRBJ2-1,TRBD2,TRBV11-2,CASSLVERTSGRNNNEQFF,TGTGCCAGCAGCTTAGTCGAGCGGACTAGCGGGAGGAATAATAATGAGCAGTTCTTC
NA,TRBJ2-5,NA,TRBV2,CASIQGRWETQYF,TGTGCCAGCATTCAGGGGAGGTGGGAGACCCAGTACTTC
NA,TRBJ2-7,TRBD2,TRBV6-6,CASSYSAGAIHEQYF,TGTGCCAGCAGTTACTCAGCGGGAGCAATCCACGAGCAGTACTTC